Presented here are 32 T cell receptor beta chains from one specimen sequenced in a study of blood T cell repertoires in COVID-19. Method: immunoSEQ multiplex PCR; TCRdb's copy keeps in-frame clones and lacks some. The table records approximately 150,000 clones, roughly 86% of them present only once. Specimen: peripheral blood. Every receptor here comes from a woman aged 60-70 years who had recovered from COVID-19.

The chain carries TRBV5-1 and TRBJ1-1; no clear D gene. Trimming removed 4 bases from V and 4 bases from J, with 14 bases in between. The CDR3 spans 14 residues. Germline CDR1 reads SGHRS; CDR2 reads YFSETQ. CDR3 residues: CASSTGEGGTEAFF. The CDR3 DNA reads as TGCGCCAGCAGCACCGGCGAGGGCGGCACTGAAGCTTTCTTT.

This clone appeared a few times. The CDR3 loop is CASSLTPDAAIYF. In DNA form, the CDR3 reads TGTGCCAGCAGCTTAACCCCTGATGCGGCCATATATTTT. The genes are TRBV7-8 and TRBJ1-3; the D is unclear. This CDR3 is built from 13 residues. The ends were cut back, 2 bases at V and 11 bases at J, with 13 bases in the middle. The V gene's germline CDR1 is SGHVS and CDR2 FQNEAQ.

The V and J genes are TRBV6-5 and TRBJ1-5; 10 bases fit TRBD1. This CDR3 comprises 16 residues. The germline CDR1 and CDR2 sequences are MNHEY and SVGAGI. J gave up 2 bases and V 0 bases, and 1 base lay outside the gene matches. The CDR3 region is CASSYSGTGGNQPQHF. The CDR3 DNA reads TGTGCCAGCAGTTACTCAGGGACAGGGGGCAATCAGCCCCAGCATTTT.

This chain links TRBV5-1 with TRBJ1-1; tentatively, D is TRBD1 (5 bases). The CDR3 length is 15 residues. Germline CDR1 and CDR2: SGHRS and YFSETQ. Trimming took 0 bases from V and 5 from J, leaving 14 bases between them. CDR3 in amino acids: CASSLGSGVWTEAFF. CDR3 nucleotides: TGCGCCAGCAGCTTGGGGTCGGGGGTCTGGACTGAAGCTTTCTTT.

This chain joins TRBV2 and TRBJ2-3; maybe TRBD1 (6 bases). V was cut by 4 bases and J by 4 bases, with 9 bases left in between. The length of the CDR3 is 13 residues. The V gene's germline CDR1 is SNHLY and CDR2 FYNNEI. CDR3 bases: TGTGCCAGCAGTGTCCCAGGGGCAGATACGCAGTATTTT. Protein sequence: CASSVPGADTQYF.

This chain's CDR3 is CASSLSGYDGELFF. The CDR3 bases are TGCGCCAGCAGCTTGAGCGGGTATGACGGGGAGCTGTTTTTT. This sequence joins TRBV5-1 and TRBJ2-2, with a tentative D call TRBD2 (6 bases). The germline CDR1 and CDR2 sequences are SGHRS and YFSETQ. V dropped 1 base and J dropped 7 bases, with 11 bases sitting between them. There are 14 residues in the CDR3.

The J gene is TRBJ2-1, the V gene TRBV29-1, with 7 bases lining up with TRBD1. V shed 7 bases and J 5 bases; nucleotides not matched to a gene: 5. The CDR3 runs to 12 residues. Per the germline V gene, CDR1 is SQVTM and CDR2 is ANQGSEA. The CDR3 nucleotides read TGCAGCGGGACGGGACAGAACAATGAGCAGTTCTTC. This translates into CSGTGQNNEQFF.

The CDR3 nucleotides are TGTGCCAGCAGTCAAGCGGGGGGGCAAAGCACCGGGGAGCTGTTTTTT. Translated: CASSQAGGQSTGELFF. The V gene is TRBV7-6, the J gene TRBJ2-2, with 10 bases fitting TRBD2. CDR1 SGHVS and CDR2 FNYEAQ come from the germline V gene. The ends lost 6 bases at V and 4 bases at J; junction bases unmatched: 8. The CDR3 spans 16 residues.

The chain carries TRBV5-4 and TRBJ2-5, with 10 nucleotides matching TRBD2. The CDR3 spans 17 residues. Unmatched junction bases numbered 14, after V lost 4 bases and J lost 5 bases. In germline, CDR1 is SGHNT, CDR2 YYREEE (reference sequence). CDR3 in amino acids: CASSPRRSGGAGETQYF. The CDR3 DNA reads TGTGCCAGCAGCCCCCGAAGGAGCGGGGGGGCGGGGGAGACCCAGTACTTC.

The rearrangement links TRBV10-3 to TRBJ1-5; D is possibly TRBD1 (5 bases). Germline loops: CDR1 ENHRY, CDR2 SYGVKD. The CDR3 contains 16 residues. Between the trimmed V and J ends, which lost 3 bases and 2 bases, there was a span of 14 bases. CDR3 nucleotide sequence: TGTGCCATCAGTGATAGCGGGCCGGGGGGCAATCAGCCCCAGCATTTT. It is translated as CAISDSGPGGNQPQHF.

The rearrangement links TRBV5-4 to TRBJ2-7, with 9 bases aligning to TRBD1. Germline CDR1 is SGHNT and CDR2 is YYREEE (reference sequence). This CDR3 is built from 15 residues. Trimming cost V 4 bases and J 1 base; bases outside gene matches: 6. CDR3 amino acids: CASSLPGQGSYEQYF. The CDR3 nucleotides read TGTGCCAGCAGCCTCCCGGGACAGGGATCCTACGAGCAGTACTTC.

The chain couples TRBV6-4 to TRBJ1-3; no reliable D call. The V gene lost 7 bases and the J gene lost 2 bases, with 21 bases spanning the gap. The germline V gene encodes CDR1 MRHNA and CDR2 SNTAGT. CDR3 length: 17 residues. CDR3 loop: CASNTKDGADAGNTIYF. In DNA form, the CDR3 reads TGTGCCAGCAATACTAAAGACGGAGCCGATGCTGGAAACACCATATATTTT.

The gene calls are TRBV21-1 and TRBJ1-5; TRBD1, the table's D call, lacks a check against the DNA. TRBV21-1 counts as a pseudogene. The length of the CDR3 is 16 residues. CDR3: CASSKTGAHSNQPQHF. Written as DNA, the CDR3 is TGTGCCAGCAGCAAGACAGGGGCCCATAGCAATCAGCCCCAGCATTTT.

V is TRBV24-1 and J is TRBJ2-2, with a tentative D call TRBD2 (6 bases). Per the germline V gene, CDR1 is KGHDR and CDR2 is SFDVKD. The V end lost 4 bases, the J end lost 3 bases, and 17 bases lay between the germline ends. The CDR3 is 17 amino acids. The CDR3 loop reads CATSDPGWGEDTGELFF. As DNA, the CDR3 is TGTGCCACCAGTGACCCCGGGTGGGGGGAGGACACCGGGGAGCTGTTTTTT.

The CDR3 spells CASSQDPGDGYTF. CDR3 sequence (DNA): TGTGCCAGCAGCCAAGACCCGGGGGATGGCTACACCTTC. This chain joins TRBV4-2 and TRBJ1-2; D may be TRBD1 (5 bases). Trimming cost V 0 bases and J 6 bases, with 8 bases left between them. CDR1 is LGHNA and CDR2 is YNFKEQ in the germline V gene. The CDR3 sequence is 13 residues long.

The chain links TRBV2 to TRBJ1-2; D remains unclear. Germline V gene sequence: CDR1 SNHLY, CDR2 FYNNEI. Deletions cut 0 bases from V and 2 bases from J, with 10 bases between. There are 15 residues in the CDR3. CDR3 sequence reads: CASSEARAGNYGYTF. The CDR3 nucleotides read TGTGCCAGCAGTGAAGCTAGGGCGGGAAACTATGGCTACACCTTC.

The genes are TRBV28 and TRBJ2-2, with TRBD1 identical over 7 bases. CDR3 size: 16 residues. Trimming removed 6 bases from V and 2 bases from J; junction bases left unmatched: 9. CDR1 is MDHEN and CDR2 is SYDVKM in the germline V gene. CDR3 in amino acids: CASSGLGTANTGELFF. The CDR3 region has the DNA TGTGCCAGCAGCGGTCTGGGGACAGCTAACACCGGGGAGCTGTTTTTT.

The table lists this clone with a count of one. The J gene is TRBJ1-6, the V gene TRBV24-1; maybe TRBD1 (5 bases). Trimming left V 6 bases short and J 5 bases short, with 7 bases between. The length of the CDR3 is 13 residues. From germline, CDR1 is KGHDR and CDR2 SFDVKD. This CDR3 reads CATSKQDNSPLHF. The CDR3 DNA follows: TGTGCCACCAGTAAACAGGATAATTCACCCCTCCACTTT.

The V and J genes are TRBV18 and TRBJ1-6, with D uncertain. Germline lookup yields CDR1 KGHSH and CDR2 LQKENI. V dropped 3 bases and J dropped 5 bases, with 17 bases sitting between them. The CDR3 contains 17 residues. The CDR3 loop reads CASSPQEIRSDNSPLHF. DNA for the CDR3: TGTGCCAGCTCACCTCAGGAAATCCGTTCGGATAATTCACCCCTCCACTTT. The variable domain in full, with the rest retrieved from reference TRBV18 and TRBJ1-6, is NAGVMQNPRHLVRRRGQEARLRCSPMKGHSHVYWYRQLPEEGLKFMVYLQKENIIDESGMPKERFSAEFPKEGPSILRIQQVVRGDSAAYFCASSPQEIRSDNSPLHFGNGTRLTVT.

V usage is TRBV7-9 and J usage is TRBJ1-1, with a weak D call TRBD1 (6 bases). This CDR3 has 13 amino acids. Trimming shortened V by 5 bases and J by 4 bases, and 11 bases separated the two germline ends. Per germline, CDR1 SEHNR and CDR2 FQNEAQ (reference sequence). CDR3 amino acids: CASSTQGGTEAFF. In DNA form, the CDR3 reads TGTGCCAGCAGCACCCAAGGGGGCACTGAAGCTTTCTTT.

The rearrangement links TRBV5-1 to TRBJ2-6, with 8 bases aligning to TRBD1. The CDR3 consists of 15 residues. Germline loops: CDR1 SGHRS, CDR2 YFSETQ. The J segment lost 9 bases and the V segment lost 4 bases, leaving 9 bases of the junction unmatched. As DNA, the CDR3 is TGCGCCAGCAGCGACGACAGGGGATCCCACAACGTCCTGACTTTC. This gives the protein CASSDDRGSHNVLTF.

The chain joins TRBV4-1 to TRBJ1-5; D is unresolved. Trimming removed 1 base from V and 5 bases from J, with 6 bases in between. This CDR3 contains 13 residues. The germline V gene has CDR1 MGHRA and CDR2 YSYEKL. This CDR3 reads CASSQARDQPQHF. CDR3 DNA sequence: TGCGCCAGCAGCCAAGCACGGGATCAGCCCCAGCATTTT.

CDR3 region: CASSGSGELQETQYF. DNA of the CDR3: TGTGCCAGCAGTGGAAGCGGGGAGTTGCAAGAGACCCAGTACTTC. V is TRBV28 and J is TRBJ2-5, with 7 bases fitting TRBD2. Germline-derived CDR1 and CDR2 are MDHEN and SYDVKM. The CDR3 is 15 residues long. J was trimmed by 2 bases and V by 5 bases; bases with no gene match: 8.

The chain uses TRBV2 and TRBJ2-1; 9 bases align to TRBD1. The germline CDR1 and CDR2 sequences are SNHLY and FYNNEI. V lost 6 bases to trimming and J lost 4 bases; unmatched junction nucleotides: 7. This CDR3 spans 15 amino acids. For the CDR3, the DNA is TGTGCCAGCAGCCCCGACAGGGGGGGATACAATGAGCAGTTCTTC. As protein: CASSPDRGGYNEQFF.

The genes are TRBV5-6 and TRBJ2-7, with D hard to call. The CDR3 spans 11 residues. V dropped 2 bases and J dropped 5 bases, with 5 bases sitting between them. Germline V lookup: CDR1 SGHDT, CDR2 YYEEEE. CDR3 bases: TGTGCCAGCAGCTTTGAGCACGAGCAGTACTTC. Translating it yields CASSFEHEQYF.

The chain couples TRBV6-5 to TRBJ1-2, with 8 positions matching TRBD1. The CDR3 is 13 residues long. V shed 5 bases, J shed 4 bases, and the junction held 3 bases outside the gene matches. The germline CDR1 and CDR2 sequences are MNHEY and SVGAGI. Here the CDR3 reads CASSMTGAYGYTF. CDR3 nucleotide sequence: TGTGCCAGCAGTATGACAGGGGCCTATGGCTACACCTTC.

V is TRBV28 and J is TRBJ1-5; no firm D call. CDR3 size: 15 residues. CDR1 is MDHEN, CDR2 SYDVKM, per germline. V was trimmed by 1 base and J by 4 bases, leaving 11 bases between them. Here the CDR3 reads CASSLYGSANQPQHF. CDR3 bases: TGTGCCAGCAGTTTATACGGCAGCGCAAATCAGCCCCAGCATTTT.

The J gene is TRBJ1-2, the V gene TRBV3-1 (or the pseudogene TRBV3-2); D possibly corresponds to TRBD1 (5 bases). This CDR3 has 15 residues. Germline V gives CDR1 LGHDT, CDR2 YNNKEL (reference sequence). V lost 2 bases and J lost 7, with 17 bases in between. The CDR3 sequence: CASSQRDSTRSGYTF. The CDR3 DNA reads TGTGCCAGCAGCCAAAGGGACTCAACCAGGAGTGGCTACACCTTC.

The rearrangement links TRBV6-6 to TRBJ1-1; 7 bases agree with TRBD1. Germline lookup yields CDR1 MNHNY and CDR2 SVGAGI (reference sequence). The CDR3 totals 12 residues. The J segment lost 7 bases and the V segment lost 3 bases, leaving 2 bases of the junction unmatched. The CDR3 loop reads CASSYGTVEAFF. The CDR3 bases are TGTGCCAGCAGTTATGGGACAGTTGAAGCTTTCTTT.

The chain has TRBV7-3 and TRBJ2-1, with a tentative D call TRBD1 (6 bases). V dropped 4 bases and J dropped 8 bases, with 15 bases sitting between them. The CDR3 sequence is 14 residues long. Germline CDR1 reads SGHTA; CDR2 reads FQGTGA. The DNA of the CDR3 is TGTGCCAGCAGCTCCACAAGGGGGACCCATGAGCAGTTCTTC. This translates into CASSSTRGTHEQFF.

CDR3 nucleotides: TGTGCCAGTAGTATAGGGACAGGGAATCAGCCCCAGCATTTT. It yields the protein CASSIGTGNQPQHF. The chain couples TRBV19 to TRBJ1-5; 8 nucleotides line up with TRBD1. The germline gives CDR1 LNHDA, CDR2 SQIVND (reference sequence). V was pared by 1 base and J by 4 bases, with 0 bases of the junction left unmatched. The CDR3 totals 14 residues.

The V call is TRBV7-8, the J call TRBJ1-4; D possibly corresponds to TRBD1 (6 bases). Trimming pared 5 bases from V and 8 bases from J, leaving 18 bases between. Germline V gene sequence: CDR1 SGHVS, CDR2 FQNEAQ. This CDR3 is 15 amino acids long. The CDR3 DNA sequence: TGTGCCAGCAGCCCGGGAAGGGGACAAGGGGAAAAACTGTTTTTT. This encodes CASSPGRGQGEKLFF. Full variable domain (outside the CDR3, taken from reference TRBV7-8 and TRBJ1-4): GAGVSQSPRYKVAKRGQDVALRCDPISGHVSLFWYQQALGQGPEFLTYFQNEAQLDKSGLPSDRFFAERPEGSVSTLKIQRTQQEDSAVYLCASSPGRGQGEKLFFGSGTQLSVL.